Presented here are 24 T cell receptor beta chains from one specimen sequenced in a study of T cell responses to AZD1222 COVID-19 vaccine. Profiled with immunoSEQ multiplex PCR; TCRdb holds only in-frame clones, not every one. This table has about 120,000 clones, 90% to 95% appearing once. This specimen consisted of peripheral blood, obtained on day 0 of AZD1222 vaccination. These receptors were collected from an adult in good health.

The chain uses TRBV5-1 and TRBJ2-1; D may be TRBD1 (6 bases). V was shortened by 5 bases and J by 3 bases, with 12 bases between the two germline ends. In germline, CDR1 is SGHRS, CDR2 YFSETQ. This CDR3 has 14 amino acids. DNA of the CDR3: TGCGCCAGCAGTACGACAGGAAGCTACAATGAGCAGTTCTTC. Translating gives CASSTTGSYNEQFF.

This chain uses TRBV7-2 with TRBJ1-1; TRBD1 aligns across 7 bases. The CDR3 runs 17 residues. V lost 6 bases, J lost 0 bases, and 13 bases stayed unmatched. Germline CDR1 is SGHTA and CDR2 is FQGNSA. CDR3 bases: TGTGCCAGCAGACAAGGGGGCAGTGCGGAGATGAACACTGAAGCTTTCTTT. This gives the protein CASRQGGSAEMNTEAFF. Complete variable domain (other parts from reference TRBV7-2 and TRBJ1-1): GAGVSQSPSNKVTEKGKDVELRCDPISGHTALYWYRQSLGQGLEFLIYFQGNSAPDKSGLPSDRFSAERTGGSVSTLTIQRTQQEDSAVYLCASRQGGSAEMNTEAFFGQGTRLTVV.

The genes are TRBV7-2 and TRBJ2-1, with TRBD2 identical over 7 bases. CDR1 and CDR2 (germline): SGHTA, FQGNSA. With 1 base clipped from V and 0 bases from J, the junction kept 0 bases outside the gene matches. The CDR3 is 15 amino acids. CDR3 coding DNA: TGTGCCAGCAGCTTAGTAGCGGGCTCCTACAATGAGCAGTTCTTC. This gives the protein CASSLVAGSYNEQFF.

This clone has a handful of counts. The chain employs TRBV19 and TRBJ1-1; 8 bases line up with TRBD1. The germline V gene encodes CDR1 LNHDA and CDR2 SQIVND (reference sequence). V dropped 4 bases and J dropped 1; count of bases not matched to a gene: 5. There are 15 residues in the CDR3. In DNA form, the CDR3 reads TGTGCCAGTAGTACACCGGGACAGGAGAACACTGAAGCTTTCTTT. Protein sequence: CASSTPGQENTEAFF.

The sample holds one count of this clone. The CDR3 reads CASSLGRAGGRDTQYF. Here the CDR3 DNA reads TGTGCCAGCAGCTTAGGACGGGCGGGAGGTCGTGATACGCAGTATTTT. This rearrangement joins TRBV7-8 to TRBJ2-3; 8 bases line up with TRBD2. The germline gives CDR1 SGHVS, CDR2 FQNEAQ. V was clipped by 1 base and J by 6 bases; unmatched bases: 9. This CDR3 comprises 16 residues.

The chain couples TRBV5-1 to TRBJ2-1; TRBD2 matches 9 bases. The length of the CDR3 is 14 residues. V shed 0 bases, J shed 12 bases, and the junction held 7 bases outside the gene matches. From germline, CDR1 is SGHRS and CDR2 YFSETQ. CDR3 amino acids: CASSLAGGGRGQFF. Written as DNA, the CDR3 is TGCGCCAGCAGCTTGGCCGGAGGCGGGAGGGGGCAGTTCTTC.

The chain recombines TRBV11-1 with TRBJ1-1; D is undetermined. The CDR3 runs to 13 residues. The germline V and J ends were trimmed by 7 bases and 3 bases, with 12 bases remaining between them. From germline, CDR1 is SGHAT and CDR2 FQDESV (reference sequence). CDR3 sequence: CASTTGLDTEAFF. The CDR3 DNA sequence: TGTGCCAGCACCACTGGGTTAGACACTGAAGCTTTCTTT.

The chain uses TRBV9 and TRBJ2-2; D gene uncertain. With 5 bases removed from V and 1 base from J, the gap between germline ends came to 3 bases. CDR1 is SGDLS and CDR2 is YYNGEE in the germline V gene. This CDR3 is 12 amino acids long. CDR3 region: CASRGNTGELFF. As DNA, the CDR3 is TGTGCCAGCAGAGGGAACACCGGGGAGCTGTTTTTT. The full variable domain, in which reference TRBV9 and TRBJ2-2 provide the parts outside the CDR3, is DSGVTQTPKHLITATGQRVTLRCSPRSGDLSVYWYQQSLDQGLQFLIQYYNGEERAKGNILERFSAQQFPDLHSELNLSSLELGDSALYFCASRGNTGELFFGEGSRLTVL.

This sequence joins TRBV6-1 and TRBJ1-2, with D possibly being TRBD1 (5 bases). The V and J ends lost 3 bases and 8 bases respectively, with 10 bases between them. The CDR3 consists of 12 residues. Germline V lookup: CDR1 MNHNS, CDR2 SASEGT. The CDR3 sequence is CASSERTSGYTF. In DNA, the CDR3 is TGTGCCAGCAGTGAGAGGACAAGCGGCTACACCTTC.

The DNA of the CDR3 is TGCAGTGCTAGTAGACTAGCGGGAGGGCCCTCAGGGGATGAGCAGTTCTTC. Translating it yields CSASRLAGGPSGDEQFF. The chain recombines TRBV20-1 with TRBJ2-1; TRBD2 matches 14 bases. The junction had 12 bases not matched to a gene; V was cut back by 3 bases and J by 8 bases. This CDR3 is 17 amino acids long. Germline values: CDR1 DFQATT, CDR2 SNEGSKA (reference sequence).

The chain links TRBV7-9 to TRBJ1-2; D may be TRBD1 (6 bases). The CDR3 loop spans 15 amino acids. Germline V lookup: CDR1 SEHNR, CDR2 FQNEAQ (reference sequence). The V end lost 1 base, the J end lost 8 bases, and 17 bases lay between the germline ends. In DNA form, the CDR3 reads TGTGCCAGCAGCTTAGGAGCAGGGGAACCACCCGGCTACACCTTC. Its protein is CASSLGAGEPPGYTF. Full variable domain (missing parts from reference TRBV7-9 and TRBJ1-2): DTGVSQNPRHKITKRGQNVTFRCDPISEHNRLYWYRQTLGQGPEFLTYFQNEAQLEKSRLLSDRFSAERPKGSFSTLEIQRTEQGDSAMYLCASSLGAGEPPGYTFGSGTRLTVV.

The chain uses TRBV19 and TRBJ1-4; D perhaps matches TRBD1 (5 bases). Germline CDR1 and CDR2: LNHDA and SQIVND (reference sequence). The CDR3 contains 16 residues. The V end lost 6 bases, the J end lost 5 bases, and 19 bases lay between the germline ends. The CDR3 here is CASRGEGRGMNEKLFF. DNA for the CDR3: TGTGCCAGTAGAGGGGAGGGCCGCGGGATGAATGAAAAACTGTTTTTT.

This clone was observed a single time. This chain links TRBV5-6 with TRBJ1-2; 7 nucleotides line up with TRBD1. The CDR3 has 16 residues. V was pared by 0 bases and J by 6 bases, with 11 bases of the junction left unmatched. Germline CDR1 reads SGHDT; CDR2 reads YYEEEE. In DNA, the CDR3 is TGTGCCAGCAGCTTGGCCGCAGAGGGGGCACCCGATGGCTACACCTTC. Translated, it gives CASSLAAEGAPDGYTF.

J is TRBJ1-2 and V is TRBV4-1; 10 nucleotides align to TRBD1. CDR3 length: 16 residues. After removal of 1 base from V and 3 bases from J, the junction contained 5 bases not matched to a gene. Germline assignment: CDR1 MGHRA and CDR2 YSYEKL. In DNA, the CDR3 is TGCGCCAGCAGCCAAGTGAGACAGGGGGCTGACTATGGCTACACCTTC. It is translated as CASSQVRQGADYGYTF.

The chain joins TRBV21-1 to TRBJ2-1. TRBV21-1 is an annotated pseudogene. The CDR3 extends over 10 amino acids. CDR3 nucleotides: TGTGCCAGCAGCAAGTATGAGCAGTTCTTC. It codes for CASSKYEQFF.

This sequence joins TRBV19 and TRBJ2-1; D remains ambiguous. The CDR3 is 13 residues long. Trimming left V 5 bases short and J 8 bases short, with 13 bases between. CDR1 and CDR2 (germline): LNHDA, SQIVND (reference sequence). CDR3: CASSWGSQDEQFF. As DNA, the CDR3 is TGTGCCAGTAGTTGGGGATCCCAGGATGAGCAGTTCTTC.

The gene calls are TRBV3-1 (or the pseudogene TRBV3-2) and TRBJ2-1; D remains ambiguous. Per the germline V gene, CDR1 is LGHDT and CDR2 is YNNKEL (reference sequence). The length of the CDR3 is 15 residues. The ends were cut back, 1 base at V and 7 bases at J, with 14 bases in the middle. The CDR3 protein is CASSQAADWGNEQFF. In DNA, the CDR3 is TGTGCCAGCAGCCAAGCGGCAGATTGGGGAAATGAGCAGTTCTTC.

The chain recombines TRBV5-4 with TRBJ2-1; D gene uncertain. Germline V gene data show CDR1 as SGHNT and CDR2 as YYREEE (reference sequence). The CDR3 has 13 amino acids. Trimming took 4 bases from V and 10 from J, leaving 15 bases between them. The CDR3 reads CASSPPFLEEQFF. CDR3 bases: TGTGCCAGCAGCCCCCCTTTCCTAGAGGAGCAGTTCTTC.

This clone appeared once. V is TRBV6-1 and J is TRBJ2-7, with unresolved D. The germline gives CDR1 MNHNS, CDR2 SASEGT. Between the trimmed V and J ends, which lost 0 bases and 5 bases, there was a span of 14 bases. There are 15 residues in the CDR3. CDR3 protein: CASSEALTPGDEQYF. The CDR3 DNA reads TGTGCCAGCAGTGAAGCGCTTACCCCTGGCGACGAGCAGTACTTC.

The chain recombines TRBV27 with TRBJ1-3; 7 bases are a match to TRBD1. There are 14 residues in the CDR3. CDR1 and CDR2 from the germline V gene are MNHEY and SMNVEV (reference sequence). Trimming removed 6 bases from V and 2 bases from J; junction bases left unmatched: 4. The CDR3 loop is CASRPTGTGNTIYF. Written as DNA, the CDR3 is TGTGCCAGCAGACCGACAGGGACTGGAAACACCATATATTTT.

The chain's CDR3 is CASSEVTGRVGSPLHF. The CDR3 DNA follows: TGTGCCAGCAGTGAAGTGACGGGCAGGGTGGGTTCACCCCTCCACTTT. The chain combines TRBV2 with TRBJ1-6, with D perhaps matching TRBD1 (5 bases). The ends were cut back, 1 base at V and 9 bases at J, with 16 bases in the middle. The CDR3 contains 16 residues. Germline V CDR1 and CDR2: SNHLY, FYNNEI.

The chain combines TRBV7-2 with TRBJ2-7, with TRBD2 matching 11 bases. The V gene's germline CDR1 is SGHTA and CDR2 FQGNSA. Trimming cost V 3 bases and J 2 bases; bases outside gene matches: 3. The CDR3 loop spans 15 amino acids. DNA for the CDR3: TGTGCCAGCAGCTTCGAGACTAGCGGGACCTACGAGCAGTACTTC. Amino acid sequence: CASSFETSGTYEQYF.

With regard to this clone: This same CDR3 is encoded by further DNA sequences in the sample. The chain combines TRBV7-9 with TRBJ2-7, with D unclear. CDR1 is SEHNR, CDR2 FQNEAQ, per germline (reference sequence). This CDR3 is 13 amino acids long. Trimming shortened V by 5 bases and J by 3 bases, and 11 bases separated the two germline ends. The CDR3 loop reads CASSPGGGYEQYF. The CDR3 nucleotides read TGTGCCAGCAGCCCCGGTGGTGGCTACGAGCAGTACTTC.

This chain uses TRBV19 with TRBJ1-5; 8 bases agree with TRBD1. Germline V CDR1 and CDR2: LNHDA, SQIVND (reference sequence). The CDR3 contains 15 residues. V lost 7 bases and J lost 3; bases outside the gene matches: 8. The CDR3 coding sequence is TGTGCCAGTAACCCCCGGGACAGGCCCAATCAGCCCCAGCATTTT. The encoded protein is CASNPRDRPNQPQHF.